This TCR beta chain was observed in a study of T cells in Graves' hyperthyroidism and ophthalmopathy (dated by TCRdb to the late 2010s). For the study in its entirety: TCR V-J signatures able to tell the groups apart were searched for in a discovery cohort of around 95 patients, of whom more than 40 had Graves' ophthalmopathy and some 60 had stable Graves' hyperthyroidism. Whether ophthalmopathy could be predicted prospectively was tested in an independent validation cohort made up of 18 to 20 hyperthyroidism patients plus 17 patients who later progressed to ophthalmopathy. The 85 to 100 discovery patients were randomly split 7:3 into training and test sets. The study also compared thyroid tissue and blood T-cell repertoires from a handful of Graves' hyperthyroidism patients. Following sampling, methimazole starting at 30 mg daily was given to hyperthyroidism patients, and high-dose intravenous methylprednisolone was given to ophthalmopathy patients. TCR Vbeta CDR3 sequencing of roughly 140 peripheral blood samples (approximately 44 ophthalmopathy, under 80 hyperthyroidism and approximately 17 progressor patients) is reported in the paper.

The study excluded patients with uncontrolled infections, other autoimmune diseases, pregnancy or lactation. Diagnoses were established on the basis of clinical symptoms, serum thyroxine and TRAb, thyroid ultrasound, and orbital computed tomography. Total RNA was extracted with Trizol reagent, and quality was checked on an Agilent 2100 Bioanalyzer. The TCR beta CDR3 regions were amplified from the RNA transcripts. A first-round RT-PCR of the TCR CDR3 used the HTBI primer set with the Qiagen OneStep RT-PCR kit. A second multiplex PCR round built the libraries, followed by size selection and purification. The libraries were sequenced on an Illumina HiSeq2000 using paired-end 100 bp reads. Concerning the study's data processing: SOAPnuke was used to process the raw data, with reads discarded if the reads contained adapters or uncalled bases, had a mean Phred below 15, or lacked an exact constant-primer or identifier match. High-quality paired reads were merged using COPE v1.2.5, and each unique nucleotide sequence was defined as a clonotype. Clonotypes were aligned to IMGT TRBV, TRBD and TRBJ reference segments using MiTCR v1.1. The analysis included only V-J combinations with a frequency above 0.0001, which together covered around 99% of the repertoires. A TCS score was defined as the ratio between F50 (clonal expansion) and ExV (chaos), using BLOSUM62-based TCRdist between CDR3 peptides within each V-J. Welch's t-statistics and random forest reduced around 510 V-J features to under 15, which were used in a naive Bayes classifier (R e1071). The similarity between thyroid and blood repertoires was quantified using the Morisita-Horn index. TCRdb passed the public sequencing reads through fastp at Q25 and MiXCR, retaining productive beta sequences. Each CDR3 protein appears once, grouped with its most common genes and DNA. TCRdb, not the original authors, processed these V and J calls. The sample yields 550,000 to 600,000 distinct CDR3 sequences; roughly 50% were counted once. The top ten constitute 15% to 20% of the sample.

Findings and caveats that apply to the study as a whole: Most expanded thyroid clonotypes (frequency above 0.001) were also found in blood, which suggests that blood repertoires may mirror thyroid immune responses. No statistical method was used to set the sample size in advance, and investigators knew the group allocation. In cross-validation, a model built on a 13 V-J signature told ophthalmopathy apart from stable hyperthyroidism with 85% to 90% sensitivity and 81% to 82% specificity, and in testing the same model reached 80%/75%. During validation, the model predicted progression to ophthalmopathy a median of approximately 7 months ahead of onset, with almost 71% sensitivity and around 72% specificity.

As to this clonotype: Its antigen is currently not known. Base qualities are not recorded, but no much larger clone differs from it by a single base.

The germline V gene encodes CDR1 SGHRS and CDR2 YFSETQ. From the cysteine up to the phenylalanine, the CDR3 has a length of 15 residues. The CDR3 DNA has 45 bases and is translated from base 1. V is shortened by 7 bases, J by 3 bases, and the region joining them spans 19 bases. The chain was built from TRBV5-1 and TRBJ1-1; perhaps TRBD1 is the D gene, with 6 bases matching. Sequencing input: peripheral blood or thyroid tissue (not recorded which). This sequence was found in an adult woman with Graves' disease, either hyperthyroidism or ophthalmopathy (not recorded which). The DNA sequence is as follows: TGCGCCAGCGCGGGGGAACGTGGGGGCCACACTGAAGCTTTCTTT. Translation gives CASAGERGGHTEAFF.